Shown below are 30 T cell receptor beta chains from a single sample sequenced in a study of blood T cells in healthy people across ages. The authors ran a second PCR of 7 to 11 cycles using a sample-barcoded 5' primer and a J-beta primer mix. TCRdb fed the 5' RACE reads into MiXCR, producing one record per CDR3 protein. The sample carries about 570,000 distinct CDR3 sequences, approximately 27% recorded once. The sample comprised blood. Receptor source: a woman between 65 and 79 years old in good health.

The CDR3 sequence: CATRDRVGGTDTQYF. The CDR3, as DNA: TGTGCCACCCGAGACAGGGTCGGGGGCACAGATACGCAGTATTTT. The chain combines TRBV5-6 with TRBJ2-3; 7 bases agree with TRBD1. CDR1 and CDR2 from the germline V gene are SGHDT and YYEEEE. The V and J ends lost 9 bases and 1 base, in that order; junction bases with no gene match: 11. The CDR3 sequence is 15 residues long.

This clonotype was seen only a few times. CDR3 bases: TGTGCCAGCACTATTTTTGGGGTAACGGGGTTAGCTTTCTTT. Translating it yields CASTIFGVTGLAFF. V gene TRBV12-3 or TRBV12-4 combines with J gene TRBJ1-1; D is ambiguous. The CDR3 consists of 14 residues. The V gene lost 7 bases and the J gene lost 10 bases, with 22 bases spanning the gap.

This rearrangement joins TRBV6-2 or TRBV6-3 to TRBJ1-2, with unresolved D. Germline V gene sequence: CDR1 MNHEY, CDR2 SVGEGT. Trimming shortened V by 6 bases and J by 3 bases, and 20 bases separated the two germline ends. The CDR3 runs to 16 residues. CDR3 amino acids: CASSRITSGVYYGYTF. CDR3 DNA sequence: TGTGCCAGCAGCCGCATTACGTCCGGGGTCTACTATGGCTACACCTTC.

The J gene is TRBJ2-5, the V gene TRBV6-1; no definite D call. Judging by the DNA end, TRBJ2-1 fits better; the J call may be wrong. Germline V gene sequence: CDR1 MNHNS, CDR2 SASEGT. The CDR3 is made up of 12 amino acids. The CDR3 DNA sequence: TGTGCCAGCAGTAGCTGGGACAATGAGCAGTTCTTC. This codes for CASSSWDNEQFF.

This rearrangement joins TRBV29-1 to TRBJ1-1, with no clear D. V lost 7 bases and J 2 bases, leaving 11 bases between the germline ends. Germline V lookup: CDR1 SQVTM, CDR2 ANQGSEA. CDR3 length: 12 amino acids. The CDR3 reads CSADGPNTEAFF. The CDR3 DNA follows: TGCAGCGCTGACGGCCCCAACACTGAAGCTTTCTTT.

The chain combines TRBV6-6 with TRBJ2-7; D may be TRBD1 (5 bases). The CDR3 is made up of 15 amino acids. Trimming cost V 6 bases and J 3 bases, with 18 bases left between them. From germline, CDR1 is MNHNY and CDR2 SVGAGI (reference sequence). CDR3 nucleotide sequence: TGTGCCAGCAGAGGGGCCGGTGGGCCTTACTACGAGCAGTACTTC. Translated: CASRGAGGPYYEQYF.

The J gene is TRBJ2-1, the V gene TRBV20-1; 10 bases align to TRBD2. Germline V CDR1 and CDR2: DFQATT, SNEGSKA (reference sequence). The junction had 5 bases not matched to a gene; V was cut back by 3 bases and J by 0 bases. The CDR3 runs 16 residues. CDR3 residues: CSASKASGGSYNEQFF. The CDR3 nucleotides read TGCAGTGCTAGTAAGGCTAGCGGGGGCTCCTACAATGAGCAGTTCTTC.

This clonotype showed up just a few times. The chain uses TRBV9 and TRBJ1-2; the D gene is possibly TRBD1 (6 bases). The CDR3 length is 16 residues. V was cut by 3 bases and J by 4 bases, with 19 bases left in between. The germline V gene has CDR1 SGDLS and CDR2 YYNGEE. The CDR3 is CASSEAPGGAIYGYTF. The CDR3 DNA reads TGTGCCAGCAGCGAGGCCCCTGGGGGGGCGATCTATGGCTACACCTTC.

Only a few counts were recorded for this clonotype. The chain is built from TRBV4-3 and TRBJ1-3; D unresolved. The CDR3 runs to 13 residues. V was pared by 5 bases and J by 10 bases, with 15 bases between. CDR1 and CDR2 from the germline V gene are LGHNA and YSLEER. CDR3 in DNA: TGCGCCAGCAGCTACACACATCACGGTACCATATATTTT. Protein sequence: CASSYTHHGTIYF.

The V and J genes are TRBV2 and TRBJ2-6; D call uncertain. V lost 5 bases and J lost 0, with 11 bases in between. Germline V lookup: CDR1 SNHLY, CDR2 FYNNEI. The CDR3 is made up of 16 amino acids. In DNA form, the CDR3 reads TGTGCCAGCAGTTTCCGGGCCCTCTCTGGGGCCAACGTCCTGACTTTC. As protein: CASSFRALSGANVLTF.

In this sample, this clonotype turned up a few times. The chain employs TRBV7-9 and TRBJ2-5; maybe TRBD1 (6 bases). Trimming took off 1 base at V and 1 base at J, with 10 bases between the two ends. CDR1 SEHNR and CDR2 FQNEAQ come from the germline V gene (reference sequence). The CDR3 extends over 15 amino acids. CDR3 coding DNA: TGTGCCAGCAGCTTAGGCGGACAGCTCCAAGAGACCCAGTACTTC. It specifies CASSLGGQLQETQYF.

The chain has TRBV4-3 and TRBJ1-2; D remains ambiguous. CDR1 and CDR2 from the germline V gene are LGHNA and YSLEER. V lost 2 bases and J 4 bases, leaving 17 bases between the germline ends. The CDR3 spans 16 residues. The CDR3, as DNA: TGCGCCAGCAGCCAATATACGATGACCGGTCCCTATGGCTACACCTTC. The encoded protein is CASSQYTMTGPYGYTF.

The CDR3 here is CASSFRQGGRETQYF. DNA of the CDR3: TGTGCCAGCAGCTTCCGACAAGGGGGGCGAGAGACCCAGTACTTC. The V and J genes are TRBV7-3 and TRBJ2-5, with D perhaps matching TRBD1 or TRBD2 (6 bases each). The V gene's germline CDR1 is SGHTA and CDR2 FQGTGA. The CDR3 has 15 amino acids. The V and J ends lost 3 bases and 4 bases respectively, with 15 bases between them.

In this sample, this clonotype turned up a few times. The CDR3 loop reads CSARDRPGGTKLRGEQYF. The DNA of the CDR3 is TGCAGTGCTAGAGATCGGCCGGGCGGTACAAAACTACGGGGGGAGCAGTACTTC. The chain has TRBV20-1 and TRBJ2-7; D might be TRBD2 (6 bases). The CDR3 has 18 residues. Germline loops: CDR1 DFQATT, CDR2 SNEGSKA (reference sequence). Trimming took off 0 bases at V and 7 bases at J, with 28 bases between the two ends.

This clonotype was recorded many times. CDR3 in DNA: TGTGCCAGCAGCCCTATGGGACAGTTATATGAAAAACTGTTTTTT. Translation gives CASSPMGQLYEKLFF. The genes are TRBV7-9 and TRBJ1-4; the match to TRBD1 covers 7 bases. The CDR3 is 15 residues long. Germline V lookup: CDR1 SEHNR, CDR2 FQNEAQ (reference sequence). Trimming took 5 bases from V and 6 from J; bases not matched to a gene: 9.

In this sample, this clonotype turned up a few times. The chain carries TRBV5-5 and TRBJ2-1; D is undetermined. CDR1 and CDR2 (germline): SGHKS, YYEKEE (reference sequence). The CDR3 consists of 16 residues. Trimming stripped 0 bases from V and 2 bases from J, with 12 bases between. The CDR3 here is CASSLVSGSAYNEQFF. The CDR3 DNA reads TGTGCCAGCAGCTTGGTCTCTGGGTCGGCCTACAATGAGCAGTTCTTC.

CDR3 bases: TGTGCCAGCAGTTCGATACAGGAGCGGGCCAACGTCCTGACTTTC. Residues: CASSSIQERANVLTF. V is TRBV12-3 or TRBV12-4 and J is TRBJ2-6; possibly TRBD1 for D (5 bases). The CDR3 runs 15 residues. With 4 bases removed from V and 5 bases from J, the gap between germline ends came to 12 bases.

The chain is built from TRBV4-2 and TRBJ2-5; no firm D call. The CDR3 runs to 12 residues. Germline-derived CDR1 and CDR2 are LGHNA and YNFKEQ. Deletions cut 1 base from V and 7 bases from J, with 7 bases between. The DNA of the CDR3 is TGTGCCAGCAGCCAAGGATTGGGGACCCAGTACTTC. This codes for CASSQGLGTQYF.

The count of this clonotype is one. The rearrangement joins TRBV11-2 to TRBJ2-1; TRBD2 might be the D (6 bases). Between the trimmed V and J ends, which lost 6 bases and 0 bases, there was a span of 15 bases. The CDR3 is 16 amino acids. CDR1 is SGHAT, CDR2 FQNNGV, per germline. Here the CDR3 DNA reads TGTGCCAGCAGAAAATACGGGGGAGACTCCTACAATGAGCAGTTCTTC. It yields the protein CASRKYGGDSYNEQFF.

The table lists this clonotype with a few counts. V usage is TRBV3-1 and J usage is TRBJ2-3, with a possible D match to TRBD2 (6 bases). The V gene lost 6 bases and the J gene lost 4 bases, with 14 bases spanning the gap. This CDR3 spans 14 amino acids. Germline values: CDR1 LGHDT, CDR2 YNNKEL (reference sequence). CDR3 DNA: TGTGCCAGCAGGCTAATAGCGGCCCCAGATACGCAGTATTTT. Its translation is CASRLIAAPDTQYF.

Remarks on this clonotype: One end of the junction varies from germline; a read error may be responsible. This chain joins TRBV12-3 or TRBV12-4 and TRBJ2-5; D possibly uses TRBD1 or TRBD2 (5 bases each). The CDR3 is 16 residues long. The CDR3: CACSFSPLRGAETQYF. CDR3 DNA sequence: TGTGCCTGCAGTTTTTCGCCGCTCCGGGGCGCGGAGACCCAGTACTTC.

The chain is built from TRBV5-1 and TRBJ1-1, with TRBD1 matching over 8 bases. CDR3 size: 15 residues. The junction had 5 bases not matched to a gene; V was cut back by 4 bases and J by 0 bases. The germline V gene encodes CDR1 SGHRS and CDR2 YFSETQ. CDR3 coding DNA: TGCGCCAGCAGCACAGGGGGAGACTTGAACACTGAAGCTTTCTTT. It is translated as CASSTGGDLNTEAFF.

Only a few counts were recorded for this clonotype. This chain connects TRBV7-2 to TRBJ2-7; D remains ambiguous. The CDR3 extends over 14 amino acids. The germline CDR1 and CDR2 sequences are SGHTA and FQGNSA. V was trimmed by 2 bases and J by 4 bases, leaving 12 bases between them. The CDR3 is CASSLLSGIYEQYF. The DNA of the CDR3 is TGTGCCAGCAGCTTACTATCCGGAATATACGAGCAGTACTTC.

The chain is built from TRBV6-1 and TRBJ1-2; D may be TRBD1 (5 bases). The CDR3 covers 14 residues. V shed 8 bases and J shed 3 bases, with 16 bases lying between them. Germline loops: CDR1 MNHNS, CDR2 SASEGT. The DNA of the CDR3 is TGTGCCAGCGGGGGGAGGGGAATAGACTATGGCTACACCTTC. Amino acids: CASGGRGIDYGYTF.

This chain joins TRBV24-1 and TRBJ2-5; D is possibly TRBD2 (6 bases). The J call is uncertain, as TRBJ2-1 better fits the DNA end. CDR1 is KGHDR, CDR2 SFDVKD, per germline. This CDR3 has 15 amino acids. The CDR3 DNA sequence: TGTGCCACCAGTGTCAATGCGGCGGGGTCGGGTGAGCAGTTCTTC. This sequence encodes CATSVNAAGSGEQFF.

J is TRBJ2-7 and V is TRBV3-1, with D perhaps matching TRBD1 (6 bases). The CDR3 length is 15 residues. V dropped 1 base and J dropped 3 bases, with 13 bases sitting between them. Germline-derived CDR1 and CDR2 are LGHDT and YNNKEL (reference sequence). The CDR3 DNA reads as TGTGCCAGCAGCCAAGGCCTCGGGACAATCTACGAGCAGTACTTC. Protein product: CASSQGLGTIYEQYF.

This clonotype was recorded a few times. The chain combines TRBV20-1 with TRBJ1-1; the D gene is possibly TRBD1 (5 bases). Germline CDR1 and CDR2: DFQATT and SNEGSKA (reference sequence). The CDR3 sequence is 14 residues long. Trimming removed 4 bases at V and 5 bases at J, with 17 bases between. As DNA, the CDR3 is TGCAGTGCTAACCCCGGGACGGTCTATACTGAAGCTTTCTTT. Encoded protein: CSANPGTVYTEAFF.

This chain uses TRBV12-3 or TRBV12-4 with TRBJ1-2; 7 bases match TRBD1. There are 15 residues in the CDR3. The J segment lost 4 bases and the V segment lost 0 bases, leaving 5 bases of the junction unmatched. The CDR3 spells CASSLAPGQLYGYTF. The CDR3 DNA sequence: TGTGCCAGCAGTTTAGCGCCGGGACAGCTCTATGGCTACACCTTC.

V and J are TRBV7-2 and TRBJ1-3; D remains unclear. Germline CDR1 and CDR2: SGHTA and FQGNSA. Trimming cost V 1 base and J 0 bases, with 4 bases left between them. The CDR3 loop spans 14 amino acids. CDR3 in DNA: TGTGCCAGCAGCTTAGATGTCTCTGGAAACACCATATATTTT. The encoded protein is CASSLDVSGNTIYF. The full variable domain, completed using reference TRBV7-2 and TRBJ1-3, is GAGVSQSPSNKVTEKGKDVELRCDPISGHTALYWYRQSLGQGLEFLIYFQGNSAPDKSGLPSDRFSAERTGGSVSTLTIQRTQQEDSAVYLCASSLDVSGNTIYFGEGSWLTVV.

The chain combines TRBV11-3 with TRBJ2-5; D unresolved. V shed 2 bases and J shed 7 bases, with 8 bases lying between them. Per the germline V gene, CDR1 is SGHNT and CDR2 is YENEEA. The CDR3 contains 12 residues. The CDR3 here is CASSLPYGTQYF. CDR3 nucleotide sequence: TGTGCCAGCAGCTTACCCTACGGGACCCAGTACTTC. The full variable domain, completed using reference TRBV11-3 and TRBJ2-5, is EAGVVQSPRYKIIEKKQPVAFWCNPISGHNTLYWYLQNLGQGPELLIRYENEEAVDDSQLPKDRFSAERLKGVDSTLKIQPAELGDSAVYLCASSLPYGTQYFGPGTRLLVL.